This T cell receptor (beta chain) was retrieved from a study of cytomegalovirus exposure and HLA in healthy donors. Study-level information: The 550 to 800 first-cohort repertoires and the 110 or so validation repertoires shared the same platform, a later analysis reported. Study findings and constraints: There were a few CMV-associated chains whose specificity for CMV antigens was confirmed in vitro. Reports indicated that the classifier achieved high specificity and sensitivity in diagnosing cytomegalovirus status. TCR beta chains numbering roughly 150 were designated cytomegalovirus-associated.

The data were produced by immunoSEQ multiplex PCR, yet TCRdb's version contains in-frame clones alone and is incomplete. The sample includes some 150,000 clones, more than 75% of them seen just once. This CDR3 is built from 13 residues. Germline CDR1 is SEHNR and CDR2 is FQNEAQ (reference sequence). V gave up 5 bases and J gave up 1 base, with 8 bases separating them. Concerning this clone itself: Its antigen is unknown.

The receptor comes from a woman aged 30 to 39 in good health and CMV-seronegative. The source material was PBMCs. This sequence joins TRBV7-9 and TRBJ1-1; D is perhaps TRBD1 (5 bases). The CDR3 region is CASSTGGNTEAFF. CDR3 in DNA: TGTGCCAGCAGCACCGGGGGGAACACTGAAGCTTTCTTT.